The sequence of this TCR beta chain was determined in a study of shared clonotypes between healthy human individuals (dated by TCRdb to the early 2020s). The study in broad terms: A few men and a couple of women, aged 18 to 49 years, made up the cohort. Per donor, three plates each were used for CD4 naive and CD4 memory, two for CD8 naive, and one for CD8 memory. To estimate repertoire size and how much clonotypes are shared between individuals, the study performed deep sequencing of blood TCR repertoires from 4 to 6 healthy adults. Different laboratories and diverse techniques were used to prepare libraries and sequence TCR repertoires, to increase sequencing depth and limit assay-specific biases. Leukapheresis yielded between about 0.94 and 10 billion PBMCs per donor.

The research as a whole found: When several donors were compared, the shared fraction of clonotypes was approximately 5% for naive CD4, 3.5% to 4% for naive CD8, about 2.4% for memory CD4, and less than 0.5% for memory CD8. The small number of donors limited the genetic and exposure-history diversity represented. Even with the large sequencing depth, rarefaction of the sorted-subset datasets indicated that sequencing was incomplete. Pairwise subsampling led to the expectation that sequencing depth would affect the degree of clonotype sharing among donors. Sampling was limited to blood, and TCR repertoires in tissue likely differ from TCR repertoires in blood. Larger estimated clonotype richness was generally found for naive subsets than for memory subsets. Clonotypes shared by all four sorted-subset donors showed higher generation probabilities than non-shared clonotypes.

Concerning this clone: The specificity of this receptor is unknown. Qualities for individual bases were not recorded, and no much larger clone is one base off.

V was cut back by 2 bases and J by 1 base, leaving a gap of 19 bases between them. Taken from the germline V gene, the CDR1 and CDR2 loops are MGHRA and YSYEKL. Its CDR3 holds 18 amino acids, cysteine through phenylalanine. Only the CDR3 DNA is retained, 54 bases long and in frame from the first base. The donors were healthy, HIV-negative adults who had no recently reported acute infections or vaccinations. Every donor was a Caucasian adult residing in Nashville, Tennessee, USA. CD4+ T cells were enriched through magnetic negative selection, after which naive cells were positively selected on CD45RA and the remaining negative fraction served as the memory subset. Blood was obtained by leukapheresis, after which PBMCs were separated by Ficoll-Histopaque density gradient centrifugation and cryopreserved in liquid nitrogen vapor phase. Analytical flow cytometry was used to check the purity and quantity of each magnetically sorted T cell population. Genomic DNA was isolated from every sorted fraction and measured by UV absorbance on a Nanodrop 2000c.

TCR CDR3 regions were amplified from genomic DNA by multiplex PCR using the deep immunoSEQ assay. Extracted genomic DNA from each cell subset was distributed evenly across all wells of several immunoSEQ 96-well plates, and each plate was treated as a replicate. Each replicate PCR for sorted subsets received around 200 ng genomic DNA, equal to roughly 30,000 T cell genomes. Purified libraries were quantified with a Qubit 3.0 fluorometer, sized on a Bioanalyzer 2100, and re-quantified with the KAPA Library Quantification kit. Each immunoSEQ 96-well plate was sequenced on its own single-read 150-cycle Illumina NextSeq 550 flow cell. In the authors' own workflow: Because only junctional sequences without quality scores were contained in the immunoSEQ output, filtering matching that applied to full-length reads could not be performed. Sequences were annotated with PyIR, a Python wrapper for IgBLAST v1.9, using IMGT germline references to assign V/J genes and CDR3. Reads were filtered out if the reads had weak V/J assignments (E-value above 1e-6), no CDR3, stop codons, out-of-frame junctions, or ambiguous translated residues. V3J clonotypes were defined as sequences sharing an identical inferred V gene, J gene, and CDR3 amino acid sequence. Percentage overlap between repertoires was calculated by dividing the number of shared unique clonotypes by the size of the smaller repertoire. Repertoire richness was assessed with RTK rarefaction, the Chao1 estimator, and Recon v2.1 estimates of unobserved clonotypes. Generation probabilities for all TCRbeta clonotypes obtained by the gDNA method from four donors were computed using OLGA. TCRdb holds this immuneACCESS table with in-frame rearrangements only. Some clones are missing; in checked studies, unresolved V genes explain under half, and the rest has no known cause. D and trimming were read from the DNA, whereas the V and J calls and clone size are those reported in that table. Within this sample are some 1 million clones, with 65% to 75% of them counted one time only. The top ten clones comprise approximately 1.5% of the sample.

This sequence originates from a young man in good health. Sequencing input: memory CD4+ T cells sorted from blood. The meaning of the sample's cell subset or site label: CD45RA-negative fraction. The sequence is built from TRBV4-1 and TRBJ2-3, with the D call perhaps TRBD1 or TRBD2, each one matching 5 bases. CDR3 protein: CASSQKSLPGAGTDTQYF. The sequence in DNA is TGCGCCAGCAGCCAAAAATCATTGCCCGGGGCAGGCACAGATACGCAGTATTTT.